The clone carrying this T cell receptor beta chain appeared a few times. This entry comes from a study of spatial heterogeneity in lung cancer. Time point in this sample: sample taken at primary tumor resection. In each case, whole RNA from tumor, nontumor lung or frozen PBMC was sequenced unsorted. The cohort: approximately 66 early-stage, untreated non-small cell lung cancer patients. This CDR3 region has 16 residues. Trimming removed 1 base from V and 0 bases from J, with 10 bases in between. From germline, CDR1 is SGHTA and CDR2 FQGNSA. Every individual TCR cDNA molecule carried its own unique molecular identifier, which allowed correction of PCR and sequencing errors. One entry per CDR3 protein, called by TCRdb with MiXCR from the 5' RACE reads. The data show about 92,000 distinct CDR3 sequences, approximately 12% seen once.

This chain connects TRBV7-2 to TRBJ1-3, with no clear D. The input for sequencing was PBMCs, taken at surgery. This sequence originates from a male donor with early-stage non-small cell lung cancer. DNA for the CDR3: TGTGCCAGCAGCTTAGTTGGACCGGCCTCTGGAAACACCATATATTTT. Its translation is CASSLVGPASGNTIYF.